This T cell receptor (beta chain) is from a study of siplizumab effects on memory and regulatory T cells. Study outcomes and limitations: There was no confirmation of the suppressive function of proliferating Tregs from siplizumab cultures. Naive T cells seemed more diverse than memory cells and seemed major alloresponse contributors.

The assay looked at around 100,000 TCR templates in each sample. Method: immunoSEQ multiplex PCR; TCRdb's copy keeps in-frame clones and lacks some. The table lists roughly 100,000 clones, roughly 91% of them singletons. Germline V gives CDR1 GTSNPN, CDR2 SVGIG (reference sequence). The CDR3 consists of 15 residues. Trimming stripped 0 bases from V and 0 bases from J, with 11 bases between. A word on this clone: Antigen: not known.

Source material: CD4+ T cells sorted from blood. The chain joins TRBV30 to TRBJ1-1; D unclear. The clonotype was recovered from a human donor in good health. The CDR3 sequence is CAWSVGPLMNTEAFF. CDR3 nucleotide sequence: TGTGCCTGGAGTGTAGGTCCGCTCATGAACACTGAAGCTTTCTTT.